This is a list of T cell receptor beta chains from one sample in a study of CD8 T cells in ankylosing spondylitis. TCRdb analysed the 5' RACE reads with MiXCR anew, one entry per CDR3 protein. The sample includes some 350,000 distinct CDR3 sequences, over 12% seen only once; the top ten take around 0.99%. The sample consisted of blood, either unsorted or a sorted T cell fraction (not recorded which). These receptors were obtained from a male donor with ankylosing spondylitis or in good health (not recorded which). The CDR3 runs from the conserved cysteine through the conserved F or W. The order of the fields is D gene, clone size, V gene, J gene, CDR3 protein, CDR3 DNA. D genes are given only for firm matches. A clone size is listed for some rows: how often the clone was seen (once, few, many), or a class if it is expanded.

>NA|NA|TRBV5-1|TRBJ2-3
CASSQTGGDGGDTQYF
TGCGCCAGCAGCCAAACAGGCGGAGACGGGGGAGATACGCAGTATTTT
>NA|NA|TRBV6-2/TRBV6-3|TRBJ1-1
CASRQGRNTEAFF
TGTGCCAGCAGACAAGGAAGGAACACTGAAGCTTTCTTT
>NA|few|TRBV19|TRBJ2-1
CASSTQLRPDNEQFF
TGTGCCAGTAGTACCCAGCTTCGACCCGACAATGAGCAGTTCTTC
>NA|few|TRBV20-1|TRBJ2-5
CSVTTAETQYF
TGCAGTGTGACCACCGCAGAGACCCAGTACTTC
>TRBD2|few|TRBV6-2/TRBV6-3|TRBJ2-7
CATGGLAISYEQYF
TGTGCCACCGGGGGACTAGCGATTTCCTACGAGCAGTACTTC
>NA|NA|TRBV6-6|TRBJ2-7
CASSPYLDEQYF
TGTGCCAGCAGCCCCTATCTGGACGAGCAGTACTTC
>NA|NA|TRBV20-1|TRBJ2-2
CSARARQLPGELFF
TGCAGTGCTAGAGCGAGACAACTCCCCGGGGAGCTGTTTTTT
>NA|few|TRBV10-3|TRBJ2-5
CAISEQGGETQYF
TGTGCCATCAGCGAACAGGGAGGGGAGACCCAGTACTTC
>NA|NA|TRBV7-9|TRBJ2-1
CASSLGSTGISDNEQFF
TGTGCCAGCAGCTTAGGGTCGACAGGAATAAGCGACAATGAGCAGTTCTTC
>NA|NA|TRBV12-3/TRBV12-4|TRBJ2-1
CASSHANNEQFF
TGTGCCAGCAGTCACGCCAACAATGAGCAGTTCTTC
>NA|few|TRBV29-1|TRBJ2-1
CSADRAGPTNEQFF
TGCAGCGCCGATCGGGCGGGGCCCACCAATGAGCAGTTCTTC
>NA|few|TRBV6-5|TRBJ1-2
CASSSPRQENYGYTF
TGTGCCAGCAGTTCCCCTAGACAGGAAAACTATGGCTACACCTTC
>TRBD1|NA|TRBV5-1|TRBJ1-5
CASSLTPGQGSNQPQHF
TGCGCCAGCAGCTTAACCCCGGGACAGGGAAGCAATCAGCCCCAGCATTTT
>NA|NA|TRBV20-1|TRBJ2-4
CSAPGATGAKNIQYF
TGCAGTGCGCCGGGGGCCACCGGGGCCAAAAACATTCAGTACTTC
>TRBD2|NA|TRBV12-3/TRBV12-4|TRBJ2-7
CASSPTGLAGTEQYF
TGTGCCAGCAGTCCGACCGGACTAGCGGGAACCGAGCAGTACTTC
>NA|NA|TRBV2|TRBJ2-7
CASSRDGFSYEQYF
TGTGCCAGCAGTAGGGACGGTTTCTCCTACGAGCAGTACTTC
>TRBD1|few|TRBV2|TRBJ2-2
CASSAGTAANTGELFF
TGTGCCAGCAGTGCCGGGACAGCTGCGAACACCGGGGAGCTGTTTTTT
>NA|few|TRBV5-1|TRBJ1-5
CASSLSGTMNQPQHF
TGCGCCAGCAGCTTGTCCGGGACAATGAATCAGCCCCAGCATTTT
>NA|few|TRBV5-6|TRBJ1-5
CASSLGGDYQPQHF
TGTGCCAGCAGCTTGGGGGGTGATTATCAGCCCCAGCATTTT
>NA|few|TRBV28|TRBJ2-7
CASSFAEHSYDEQYF
TGTGCCAGCAGTTTCGCCGAGCACTCCTACGACGAGCAGTACTTC
>TRBD1|NA|TRBV5-1|TRBJ1-6
CASSLNRGLNSPLHF
TGCGCCAGCAGCTTGAACAGGGGGCTTAATTCACCCCTCCACTTT
>NA|few|TRBV5-1|TRBJ2-2
CASRPEPVRGTGELFF
TGCGCCAGCAGACCCGAGCCGGTGAGGGGCACCGGGGAGCTGTTTTTT
>TRBD1|NA|TRBV6-5|TRBJ1-2
CASSYSKTGGNYGYTF
TGTGCCAGCAGTTACTCGAAGACAGGGGGGAACTATGGCTACACCTTC
>NA|NA|TRBV20-1|TRBJ2-5
CGIGRVRETQYF
TGCGGAATTGGCCGGGTTCGGGAGACCCAGTACTTC
>TRBD1|NA|TRBV7-2|TRBJ1-1
CASSWQGVAEAFF
TGTGCCAGCAGCTGGCAGGGGGTAGCTGAAGCTTTCTTT
>TRBD2|NA|TRBV3-1|TRBJ2-7
CASSQVPSGGAYEQYF
TGTGCCAGCAGCCAAGTCCCAAGCGGGGGGGCCTACGAGCAGTACTTC
>NA|few|TRBV12-3/TRBV12-4|TRBJ2-3
CASHGASSDTQYF
TGTGCCAGCCATGGGGCTAGCTCAGATACGCAGTATTTT
>TRBD2|few|TRBV11-1|TRBJ2-4
CASSLGLAGGRAKNIQYF
TGTGCCAGCAGCTTAGGGCTAGCGGGGGGGCGGGCCAAAAACATTCAGTACTTC
>NA|many|TRBV12-3/TRBV12-4|TRBJ1-1
CASSFEGNTEAFF
TGTGCCAGCAGTTTTGAAGGTAACACTGAAGCTTTCTTT
>NA|NA|TRBV29-1|TRBJ2-1
CSVAEGEQFF
TGCAGCGTTGCGGAGGGTGAGCAGTTCTTC
>TRBD1|NA|TRBV4-1|TRBJ1-1
CASSQDPDRVRKTEAFF
TGCGCCAGCAGCCAAGATCCCGACAGGGTAAGGAAAACTGAAGCTTTCTTT
>NA|few|TRBV6-1|TRBJ2-2
CASKMAGTNTGELFF
TGTGCCAGCAAGATGGCGGGAACCAACACCGGGGAGCTGTTTTTT
>NA|few|TRBV15|TRBJ1-5
CATSRGPAGLGNQPQHF
TGTGCCACCAGCAGAGGACCAGCAGGGTTGGGCAATCAGCCCCAGCATTTT
>NA|few|TRBV5-1|TRBJ2-5
CASSSSDWRETQYF
TGCGCCAGCAGCTCCTCGGACTGGCGAGAGACCCAGTACTTC
>NA|NA|TRBV6-1|TRBJ2-3
CASTREVGIDTQYF
TGTGCCAGCACGAGGGAGGTAGGGATAGATACGCAGTATTTT
>NA|NA|TRBV7-2|TRBJ1-1
CASSLARDYEAFF
TGTGCCAGCAGCTTAGCCAGGGATTATGAAGCTTTCTTT
>NA|NA|TRBV12-3/TRBV12-4|TRBJ1-1
CASSLTSNTEAFF
TGTGCCAGCAGTTTGACTTCGAACACTGAAGCTTTCTTT
>NA|NA|TRBV4-1|TRBJ2-5
CASSRRPGEETQYF
TGCGCCAGCAGCCGCAGGCCTGGGGAAGAGACCCAGTACTTC
>NA|NA|TRBV30|TRBJ1-1
CAWSVGATEAFF
TGTGCCTGGAGTGTTGGGGCCACTGAAGCTTTCTTT
>NA|few|TRBV20-1|TRBJ1-2
CSVRGANYGYTF
TGCAGTGTTCGAGGAGCTAACTATGGCTACACCTTC